This TCR beta chain was identified in a study of blood T cell repertoires in COVID-19. Study details: Collection of acute and convalescent COVID-19 samples took place in the United States, Italy and Spain. The analysed material was cDNA or gDNA that came from T cells, B-cell-depleted T cells, or PBMCs.

How the authors handled the data: Estimation of nucleated cell counts was performed using reference gene primer amplification. TCRdb's copy holds only in-frame clones and misses some; the assay was immunoSEQ multiplex PCR. The D gene and trimming were derived from the DNA, and the V and J assignments and clone size from that table. The table shows approximately 260,000 clones, with around 90% occurring only once. This CDR3 region has 18 residues. With 1 base removed from V and 0 bases from J, the gap between germline ends came to 16 bases. Germline V gives CDR1 LNHDA, CDR2 SQIVND (reference sequence).

This TCR derives from a woman in her thirties or forties with acute or convalescent COVID-19. The chain recombines TRBV19 with TRBJ1-5; tentatively, D is TRBD1 (5 bases). Sequencing was done on a sample of peripheral blood. The CDR3: CASSIVYAGTYSNQPQHF. DNA for the CDR3: TGTGCCAGTAGTATAGTCTATGCGGGGACGTATAGCAATCAGCCCCAGCATTTT.